Listed here are 11 T cell receptor beta chains from one sample, sequenced in a study of blood T cell repertoires in COVID-19. Some clones are missing from TCRdb's copy, which holds only in-frame ones; the method was immunoSEQ multiplex PCR. The sample yields 25,000 to 35,000 clones, about 90% seen once. Material: peripheral blood. The source of these receptors is a man aged 60 to 69 with active COVID-19.

V and J are TRBV5-5 and TRBJ2-2; 7 bases line up with TRBD1. The CDR3 runs 15 residues. Germline CDR1 SGHKS, CDR2 YYEKEE (reference sequence). V lost 4 bases and J lost 5; bases outside the gene matches: 8. CDR3 loop: CASSHRTGTTGELFF. The DNA of the CDR3 is TGTGCCAGCAGCCACAGGACAGGCACGACCGGGGAGCTGTTTTTT.

Written as DNA, the CDR3 is TGCAGCGCAGGACAGGGCACCGGGGAGCTGTTTTTT. It specifies CSAGQGTGELFF. The chain is built from TRBV29-1 and TRBJ2-2, with 8 bases matching TRBD1. This CDR3 region has 12 residues. Germline V gives CDR1 SQVTM, CDR2 ANQGSEA. The J segment lost 4 bases and the V segment lost 7 bases, leaving 2 bases of the junction unmatched.

This chain uses TRBV28 with TRBJ1-5; 8 bases match TRBD1. V lost 4 bases and J lost 7; bases outside the gene matches: 9. The CDR3 length is 15 residues. Per germline, CDR1 MDHEN and CDR2 SYDVKM. The CDR3 sequence is CASSWETGAWQPQHF. The CDR3 DNA is TGTGCCAGCAGTTGGGAGACAGGGGCCTGGCAGCCCCAGCATTTT.

The chain links TRBV5-1 to TRBJ1-2, with D possibly TRBD1 on 5 matching bases. The CDR3 totals 14 residues. Germline CDR1 SGHRS, CDR2 YFSETQ. V lost 7 bases and J lost 4, with 17 bases in between. Written as DNA, the CDR3 is TGCGCCAGCCACATCGACATAAGGGGCTATGGCTACACCTTC. As protein: CASHIDIRGYGYTF.

The chain is built from TRBV19 and TRBJ1-2, with TRBD1 as a possible D gene (5 bases). The germline gives CDR1 LNHDA, CDR2 SQIVND (reference sequence). V was trimmed by 0 bases and J by 2 bases, leaving 19 bases between them. The CDR3 sequence is 18 residues long. Written as DNA, the CDR3 is TGTGCCAGTAGTATAGATGTCGACAGACTCGACCTAAACTATGGCTACACCTTC. Translated, it gives CASSIDVDRLDLNYGYTF.

The chain has TRBV9 and TRBJ2-7; 9 bases map to TRBD1. The CDR3 totals 15 residues. J was trimmed by 6 bases and V by 4 bases; bases with no gene match: 11. Germline V lookup: CDR1 SGDLS, CDR2 YYNGEE. DNA of the CDR3: TGTGCCAGCAGCCCACGACAGGGGGTACCTGGCGAGCAGTACTTC. This translates into CASSPRQGVPGEQYF.

The chain joins TRBV2 to TRBJ2-3, with 9 bases lining up with TRBD2. Per germline, CDR1 SNHLY and CDR2 FYNNEI. The V segment lost 7 bases and the J segment 3 bases; nucleotides outside the gene matches: 2. The CDR3 is 13 amino acids. CDR3 protein: CASTGLATDTQYF. The DNA for the CDR3 is TGTGCCAGCACCGGACTAGCGACAGATACGCAGTATTTT.

This sequence joins TRBV5-1 and TRBJ2-5, with 8 positions matching TRBD1. This CDR3 has 14 amino acids. The J segment lost 1 base and the V segment lost 2 bases, leaving 1 base of the junction unmatched. The germline V gene encodes CDR1 SGHRS and CDR2 YFSETQ. In DNA, the CDR3 is TGCGCCAGCAGCTTTGGACAGGGCCAAGAGACCCAGTACTTC. It codes for CASSFGQGQETQYF.

J is TRBJ1-5 and V is TRBV6-2 or TRBV6-3, with D uncertain. The V and J ends lost 1 base and 0 bases respectively, with 7 bases between them. CDR1 is MNHEY and CDR2 is SVGEGT in the germline V gene. CDR3 length: 15 amino acids. The CDR3 region is CASSYWQYSNQPQHF. The CDR3 region has the DNA TGTGCCAGCAGTTACTGGCAGTATAGCAATCAGCCCCAGCATTTT.

The chain combines TRBV7-8 with TRBJ2-3, with D maybe TRBD1 (6 bases). This CDR3 is 14 amino acids long. With 1 base removed from V and 10 bases from J, the gap between germline ends came to 15 bases. Germline CDR1 and CDR2: SGHVS and FQNEAQ. In DNA, the CDR3 is TGTGCCAGCAGCTTAGGTGGGGGCCTGGGGGCGCAGTATTTT. Encoded protein: CASSLGGGLGAQYF.

This rearrangement joins TRBV24-1 to TRBJ2-1, with 8 bases identical to TRBD2. The V segment lost 6 bases and the J segment 0 bases; nucleotides outside the gene matches: 6. The length of the CDR3 is 16 residues. Germline V lookup: CDR1 KGHDR, CDR2 SFDVKD. CDR3 sequence: CATSSGGAISYNEQFF. The CDR3 DNA reads TGTGCCACCAGTTCCGGGGGGGCGATCTCCTACAATGAGCAGTTCTTC.